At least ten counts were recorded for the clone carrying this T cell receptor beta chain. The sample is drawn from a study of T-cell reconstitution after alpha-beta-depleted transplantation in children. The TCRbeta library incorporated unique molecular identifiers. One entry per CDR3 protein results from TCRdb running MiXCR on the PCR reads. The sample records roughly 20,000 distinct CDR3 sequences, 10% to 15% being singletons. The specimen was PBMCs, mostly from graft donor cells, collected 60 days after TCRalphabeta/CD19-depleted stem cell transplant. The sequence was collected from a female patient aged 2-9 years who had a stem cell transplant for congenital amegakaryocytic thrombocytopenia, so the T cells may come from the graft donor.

CDR3 sequence (DNA): TGTGCCAGCAGCTCCGGGACAAGGGGTGGCTACACCTTC. As protein: CASSSGTRGGYTF. The chain has TRBV12-3 or TRBV12-4 and TRBJ1-2, with D possibly TRBD1 on 6 matching bases. The CDR3 spans 13 residues. Trimming left V 6 bases short and J 7 bases short, with 15 bases between.